This T cell receptor beta chain is drawn from a study of PD-1 blockade in mismatch repair-deficient tumors (dated by TCRdb to about 2017). About the study as a whole: Between September 2013 and 2016, the trial enrolled 86 consecutive patients with 12 types of mismatch repair-deficient cancer, all of whom had received prior treatment and were progressing. Tumor-associated T cell clones in the peripheral blood of patients responding to PD-1 blockade were tracked using deep sequencing of TCR CDR3 regions.

Mismatch repair deficiency in every enrolled patient was established by polymerase chain reaction or immunohistochemistry. TCR sequencing was performed for a few patients who responded to pembrolizumab therapy. Pembrolizumab PD-1 blockade was prospectively tested in advanced mismatch repair-deficient cancers, regardless of tissue of origin, in the phase II trial. Peripheral blood T cell samples were serially collected before and at multiple times after PD-1 blockade was started. Blood sampling time points were reported as weeks after the first dose of pembrolizumab. The library was produced with the immunoSEQ multiplex PCR assay. TCRdb mirrors the immuneACCESS table, restricted to in-frame sequences. Some clones are absent from its copies; in checked studies, under half trace to an unresolved V gene, and the reason for the others is unknown. The sample table records 120,000 or so clones; about 86% of these occur just once. Together, the top ten hold 13% of the sample.

V loses 7 bases of germline sequence and J loses 8 bases, and the interval between the two ends is 14 bases. The germline V gene (reference sequence) provides CDR1 SEHNR and CDR2 FQNEAQ. The CDR3 runs 12 amino acids, cysteine and phenylalanine included. The entry retains the CDR3 DNA only, 36 bases that are in frame from base 1. Remarks on this clone: This receptor's antigen is unknown. Base qualities are not recorded, but no much larger clone differs from it by a single base.

Overall study results and their limits: After pembrolizumab, tumor-resident clones, which were often undetectable in blood before treatment, expanded rapidly and then contracted, generally ahead of radiologic responses.

The source material was peripheral blood, sampled 44 weeks after starting pembrolizumab. This sequence originates from an adult with mismatch repair-deficient cancer. The chain joins TRBV7-9 to TRBJ1-1; the D gene is possibly TRBD1, with 6 bases matching. The sequence in DNA is TGTGCCAGCAACCCATTGGGGGCCGAAGCTTTCTTT. Translated, this gives CASNPLGAEAFF.